These 28 T cell receptor beta chains originate from one sample sequenced in a study of Graves' ophthalmopathy and Graves' hyperthyroidism (dated by TCRdb to the late 2010s). For sequencing, an Illumina HiSeq 2000 was employed. For repertoire sequencing, the TCR beta CDR3 regions were amplified from RNA transcripts. The first round of RT-PCR was done with HTBI primers and the Qiagen OneStep RT-PCR kit, and was followed by a second round of multiplex PCR, then size selection and purification. TCRdb reprocessed the public reads (quality trimming at Q25 with fastp, clone calling with MiXCR) and kept in-frame beta chains. Rows matching on CDR3 protein sequence are summarized as one entry with the most common DNA and genes. The sample table holds under 400,000 distinct CDR3 sequences, of which roughly 15% were seen once. The ten most abundant clones make up approximately 13% of the sample. The specimen was peripheral blood. These receptors were taken from an adult man with Graves' ophthalmopathy.

This sequence joins TRBV15 and TRBJ2-7, with TRBD1 identical over 8 bases. Trimming at V came to 6 bases and at J to 2 bases, leaving 9 bases not matched to a gene. The CDR3 runs 15 residues. The germline V gene has CDR1 LNHNV and CDR2 YYDKDF (reference sequence). The CDR3 here is CATSKTRDRPYEQYF. CDR3 DNA sequence: TGTGCCACCAGTAAGACCCGGGACAGGCCCTACGAGCAGTACTTC. The full variable domain, completed using reference TRBV15 and TRBJ2-7, is DAMVIQNPRYQVTQFGKPVTLSCSQTLNHNVMYWYQQKSSQAPKLLFHYYDKDFNNEADTPDNFQSRRPNTSFCFLDIRSPGLGDTAMYLCATSKTRDRPYEQYFGPGTRLTVT.

This clonotype was counted ten times or more. The chain employs TRBV19 and TRBJ1-3; D remains ambiguous. V was shortened by 7 bases and J by 4 bases, with 14 bases between the two germline ends. CDR3 length equals 14 residues. Germline V lookup: CDR1 LNHDA, CDR2 SQIVND (reference sequence). The CDR3 loop reads CASKEEGIGNTIYF. CDR3 bases: TGTGCCAGTAAAGAGGAGGGAATAGGAAACACCATATATTTT.

This clonotype was observed at least ten times. The chain has TRBV20-1 and TRBJ2-5; 8 bases line up with TRBD1. V lost 0 bases, J lost 3 bases, and 6 bases stayed unmatched. The CDR3 has 15 amino acids. Germline CDR1 is DFQATT and CDR2 is SNEGSKA (reference sequence). This CDR3 reads CSARDSAGGEETQYF. In nucleotides, the CDR3 is TGCAGTGCTAGAGATTCGGCAGGGGGCGAAGAGACCCAGTACTTC.

V usage is TRBV28 and J usage is TRBJ2-7; D unresolved. The CDR3 has 12 residues. Per germline, CDR1 MDHEN and CDR2 SYDVKM. V was cut by 4 bases and J by 6 bases, with 10 bases left in between. The CDR3 DNA follows: TGTGCCAGCAGTTCCCCCGTTGGCGAGCAGTACTTC. Amino acids: CASSSPVGEQYF.

J is TRBJ1-5 and V is TRBV24-1, with TRBD1 identical over 9 bases. J lost 5 bases, V lost 5 bases, and 6 bases had no gene match. Germline CDR1 is KGHDR and CDR2 is SFDVKD. CDR3 length: 15 amino acids. The CDR3 here is CATSATGTGYQPQHF. The CDR3 DNA sequence: TGTGCCACCAGTGCTACCGGGACAGGGTATCAGCCCCAGCATTTT.

In its sample, this clonotype was seen many times. V usage is TRBV11-2 and J usage is TRBJ1-1; no definite D call. Germline V gives CDR1 SGHAT, CDR2 FQNNGV. The CDR3 loop spans 13 amino acids. The ends were cut back, 2 bases at V and 1 base at J, with 5 bases in the middle. The chain's CDR3 is CASSLTPNTEAFF. The CDR3 DNA is TGTGCCAGCAGCTTAACCCCGAACACTGAAGCTTTCTTT.

The gene calls are TRBV2 and TRBJ1-6, with 7 bases lining up with TRBD1. Per the germline V gene, CDR1 is SNHLY and CDR2 is FYNNEI. The CDR3 consists of 13 residues. The J segment lost 12 bases and the V segment lost 6 bases, leaving 8 bases of the junction unmatched. The CDR3 DNA is TGTGCCAGCAGCCGGACAGGAATAAGACCCCTCCACTTT. Encoded protein: CASSRTGIRPLHF.

This clonotype was counted ten times or more. The DNA for the CDR3 is TGTGCCAGCAGTCCTCGGACAGGGTTGGACGAGCAGTACTTC. Translating gives CASSPRTGLDEQYF. The rearrangement uses TRBV6-1 and TRBJ2-7; TRBD1 matches 8 bases. The trim removed 5 bases at V and 5 bases at J, leaving 8 bases unmatched. CDR3 length: 14 amino acids. Germline V gene lookup returns CDR1 MNHNS and CDR2 SASEGT.

This clonotype came up many times. This chain connects TRBV28 to TRBJ2-7, with D unclear. This CDR3 comprises 13 residues. The V end was cut by 4 bases, the J end by 2 bases, with 9 bases between. Germline V gene data show CDR1 as MDHEN and CDR2 as SYDVKM. This CDR3 reads CASSSVGPYEQYF. The CDR3 DNA reads TGTGCCAGCAGTTCGGTCGGGCCCTACGAGCAGTACTTC.

This clonotype has a count of ten or more. The V gene is TRBV29-1, the J gene TRBJ2-7; possible D gene TRBD2, 5 bases. The CDR3 is 13 amino acids. Germline-derived CDR1 and CDR2 are SQVTM and ANQGSEA. V was pared by 3 bases and J by 0 bases, with 9 bases between. The CDR3 DNA reads TGCAGCGTTGAGGGAGTCCCCTCCTACGAGCAGTACTTC. This gives the protein CSVEGVPSYEQYF.

This clonotype occurred many times. V usage is TRBV12-3 or TRBV12-4 and J usage is TRBJ1-1; D is possibly TRBD1 (6 bases). Trimming took 5 bases from V and 5 from J, leaving 15 bases between them. The CDR3 consists of 14 residues. CDR3 bases: TGTGCCAGCAGTCGTACAGGGCGGAGAACTGAAGCTTTCTTT. The encoded protein is CASSRTGRRTEAFF.

This sequence joins TRBV19 and TRBJ2-5; the D is unclear. Germline CDR1 reads LNHDA; CDR2 reads SQIVND (reference sequence). The CDR3 covers 13 residues. Deletions cut 5 bases from V and 1 base from J, with 8 bases between. The CDR3 reads CASSSGVQETQYF. CDR3 sequence (DNA): TGTGCCAGTAGTTCGGGTGTCCAAGAGACCCAGTACTTC.

Many counts were recorded for this clonotype. The genes are TRBV9 and TRBJ2-7; 8 nucleotides match TRBD2. This CDR3 is built from 14 residues. Trimming removed 4 bases from V and 7 bases from J; junction bases left unmatched: 10. Germline V gives CDR1 SGDLS, CDR2 YYNGEE. In nucleotides, the CDR3 is TGTGCCAGCAGCTCAAGTCAGCGGGAGTGGGAGCAGTACTTC. This gives the protein CASSSSQREWEQYF.

Only one count was recorded for this clonotype. The rearrangement uses TRBV28 and TRBJ2-7; weak D call: TRBD1 (7 bases). The CDR3 is 13 amino acids. Trimming removed 6 bases at V and 6 bases at J, with 15 bases between. Per germline, CDR1 MDHEN and CDR2 SYDVKM. CDR3 nucleotide sequence: TGTGCCAGCAGGAGGGGGCGGGGTATCGAGCAGTACTTC. As protein: CASRRGRGIEQYF.

This clonotype was seen at least ten times. This chain connects TRBV29-1 to TRBJ1-3; a possible D gene is TRBD1 (5 bases). Trimming pared 6 bases from V and 4 bases from J, leaving 13 bases between. CDR3 length: 13 residues. Germline-derived CDR1 and CDR2 are SQVTM and ANQGSEA. The CDR3 protein is CSVLKQAGNTIYF. The CDR3, as DNA: TGCAGCGTCCTAAAACAGGCGGGAAACACCATATATTTT.

This clonotype has ten or more counts. This chain connects TRBV20-1 to TRBJ1-3; D possibly corresponds to TRBD1 (5 bases). This CDR3 is 13 amino acids long. Trimming removed 3 bases at V and 3 bases at J, with 9 bases between. The germline V gene encodes CDR1 DFQATT and CDR2 SNEGSKA (reference sequence). CDR3 region: CSASAGSGNTIYF. CDR3 DNA sequence: TGCAGTGCTAGCGCAGGGAGTGGAAACACCATATATTTT.

This chain connects TRBV27 to TRBJ1-5; D is possibly TRBD1 (5 bases). CDR1 and CDR2 (germline): MNHEY, SMNVEV (reference sequence). V gave up 6 bases and J gave up 0 bases, with 18 bases separating them. CDR3 size: 17 residues. The CDR3 region is CASSPPGASNSNQPQHF. The DNA for the CDR3 is TGTGCCAGCAGCCCCCCCGGGGCCAGCAATAGCAATCAGCCCCAGCATTTT.

This clonotype was observed many times. This sequence joins TRBV4-1 and TRBJ2-7, with a tentative D call TRBD1 (6 bases). The CDR3 contains 15 residues. From germline, CDR1 is MGHRA and CDR2 YSYEKL. V lost 1 base and J lost 3, with 13 bases in between. This chain's CDR3 is CASSQARQDIYEQYF. The CDR3 coding sequence is TGCGCCAGCAGCCAAGCCCGACAGGATATCTACGAGCAGTACTTC.

In its sample, this clonotype was seen once. The V gene is TRBV28, the J gene TRBJ2-5, with D perhaps being TRBD1 or TRBD2 (6 bases each). V was trimmed by 8 bases and J by 5 bases, leaving 18 bases between them. This CDR3 is 14 amino acids long. The V gene's germline CDR1 is MDHEN and CDR2 SYDVKM. CDR3 region: CASVNWGARETQYF. The CDR3 nucleotides are TGTGCCAGCGTCAATTGGGGGGCGCGGGAGACCCAGTACTTC. Full variable domain (rest looked up from reference TRBV28 and TRBJ2-5): DVKVTQSSRYLVKRTGEKVFLECVQDMDHENMFWYRQDPGLGLRLIYFSYDVKMKEKGDIPEGYSVSREKKERFSLILESASTNQTSMYLCASVNWGARETQYFGPGTRLLVL.

Ten or more counts support this clonotype. The chain is built from TRBV7-2 and TRBJ1-3; D unclear. Per germline, CDR1 SGHTA and CDR2 FQGNSA. Trimming stripped 6 bases from V and 3 bases from J, with 9 bases between. This CDR3 comprises 13 residues. CDR3 sequence: CASRLPVGNTIYF. The CDR3 DNA reads as TGTGCCAGCAGGCTCCCGGTTGGAAACACCATATATTTT.

The chain employs TRBV5-1 and TRBJ2-2; TRBD1 aligns across 11 bases. The CDR3 spans 15 residues. V lost 4 bases and J lost 7; bases outside the gene matches: 6. Germline CDR1 and CDR2: SGHRS and YFSETQ. This CDR3 reads CASSPDRGPDGELFF. DNA for the CDR3: TGCGCCAGCAGCCCGGACAGGGGGCCCGACGGGGAGCTGTTTTTT.

This clonotype was counted at least ten times. The chain carries TRBV20-1 and TRBJ2-7, with 10 positions matching TRBD2. CDR3 length: 18 residues. Losses at the gene ends were 6 bases for V and 0 bases for J; bases not matched to a gene: 17. Looked up from germline, CDR1 is DFQATT and CDR2 is SNEGSKA (reference sequence). This CDR3 reads CSAEAGTSAPGASYEQYF. The CDR3 nucleotides are TGCAGTGCGGAAGCCGGGACTAGCGCCCCAGGGGCCTCCTACGAGCAGTACTTC.

This clonotype was observed at least ten times. The V and J genes are TRBV29-1 and TRBJ1-1; D perhaps matches TRBD1 (5 bases). Trimming shortened V by 6 bases and J by 1 base, and 12 bases separated the two germline ends. The CDR3 has 13 residues. Germline V gene data show CDR1 as SQVTM and CDR2 as ANQGSEA. This CDR3 reads CSVARGANTEAFF. In nucleotides, the CDR3 is TGCAGCGTCGCAAGAGGGGCGAACACTGAAGCTTTCTTT.

There are many counts of this clonotype. The V call is TRBV6-1, the J call TRBJ1-2; 9 nucleotides line up with TRBD1. The germline CDR1 and CDR2 sequences are MNHNS and SASEGT. The CDR3 has 16 amino acids. V lost 0 bases to trimming and J lost 8 bases; unmatched junction nucleotides: 10. The CDR3 region is CASSEAWDRASEGYTF. The CDR3 DNA follows: TGTGCCAGCAGTGAAGCGTGGGACAGGGCGTCAGAGGGCTACACCTTC.

This clonotype has a count of ten or more. The rearrangement uses TRBV20-1 and TRBJ1-2; D remains ambiguous. CDR3 size: 14 residues. Trimming removed 1 base from V and 2 bases from J, with 11 bases in between. CDR1 is DFQATT and CDR2 is SNEGSKA in the germline V gene (reference sequence). The CDR3 DNA reads as TGCAGTGCTAGAGGTCGGGGTACGAACTATGGCTACACCTTC. Protein product: CSARGRGTNYGYTF.

This clonotype has a single count. The chain recombines TRBV19 with TRBJ2-2; D might be TRBD1 (5 bases). The germline gives CDR1 LNHDA, CDR2 SQIVND (reference sequence). CDR3 length: 15 amino acids. V lost 7 bases and J 0 bases, leaving 12 bases between the germline ends. As DNA, the CDR3 is TGTGCCAGTAAACCGGACACGACGAACACCGGGGAGCTGTTTTTT. Residues: CASKPDTTNTGELFF.

This clonotype appeared many times. This chain links TRBV7-8 with TRBJ2-7; D could derive from TRBD1 or TRBD2 (7 bases each). CDR1 SGHVS and CDR2 FQNEAQ come from the germline V gene. This CDR3 has 15 residues. V was cut by 5 bases and J by 2 bases, with 16 bases left in between. CDR3 sequence: CASSPQGGAPYEQYF. Here the CDR3 DNA reads TGTGCCAGCAGCCCCCAGGGGGGGGCACCCTACGAGCAGTACTTC. Complete variable domain (other parts from reference TRBV7-8 and TRBJ2-7): GAGVSQSPRYKVAKRGQDVALRCDPISGHVSLFWYQQALGQGPEFLTYFQNEAQLDKSGLPSDRFFAERPEGSVSTLKIQRTQQEDSAVYLCASSPQGGAPYEQYFGPGTRLTVT.

In its sample, this clonotype was seen many times. The V call is TRBV20-1, the J call TRBJ2-7; 7 nucleotides align to TRBD1. Losses at the gene ends were 3 bases for V and 3 bases for J; bases not matched to a gene: 5. The germline V gene encodes CDR1 DFQATT and CDR2 SNEGSKA (reference sequence). This CDR3 contains 13 residues. CDR3 DNA: TGCAGTGCTAGCAGGGACAGAGGCTACGAGCAGTACTTC. It encodes CSASRDRGYEQYF.